Here is one T cell receptor beta chain with its context. In terms of age and location, participants ranged from roughly 18 to 100 years and lived in about two dozen US areas. Donors in Cohort 3 counted as recovered after two negative PCRs, clearance, or symptom resolution. Per the study methods: How many nucleated cells were present was estimated from reference gene primer amplification. The data were produced by immunoSEQ multiplex PCR, yet TCRdb's version contains in-frame clones alone and is incomplete. Clone size and the V and J calls come from that table; the DNA yielded D and trimming. The table shows around 300,000 clones, with 88% occurring only once. This entry belongs to a study of blood T cell repertoires in COVID-19. On the study more broadly: Donors in the United States, Italy and Spain gave samples during acute or convalescent COVID-19.

The CDR3 totals 15 residues. Trimming removed 3 bases from V and 5 bases from J; junction bases left unmatched: 3. From germline, CDR1 is MGHRA and CDR2 YSYEKL. The V call is TRBV4-1, the J call TRBJ2-2; 10 nucleotides align to TRBD1. The receptor's source is a young man who had recovered from COVID-19. Material: PBMCs or T cells enriched from blood (not recorded which). The CDR3 region has the DNA TGCGCCAGCAGCCACCGGACAGGGGGGACCGGGGAGCTGTTTTTT. This gives the protein CASSHRTGGTGELFF.